The clone carrying this T cell receptor beta chain was detected ten times or more. With a J-beta primer mix and a sample-barcoded 5' primer, a second PCR ran about 7 to 11 cycles. MiXCR, applied by TCRdb to the 5' RACE reads, yields one record per CDR3 protein. The sample records about a million distinct CDR3 sequences, 40% to 60% being singletons. The sample comes from a study of blood T cells in healthy people across ages. CDR3 length: 15 residues. The V gene's germline CDR1 is MNHEY and CDR2 SVGEGT. Between the trimmed V and J ends, which lost 6 bases and 1 base, there was a span of 13 bases. This sequence joins TRBV6-2 or TRBV6-3 and TRBJ2-1; D may match TRBD1 or TRBD2 (6 bases each). This TCR was sampled from a young man in good health. The sample consisted of blood. The CDR3 nucleotides are TGTGCCAGCAGCCCCGGGGGCCCTTCCTACAATGAGCAGTTCTTC. Residues: CASSPGGPSYNEQFF.